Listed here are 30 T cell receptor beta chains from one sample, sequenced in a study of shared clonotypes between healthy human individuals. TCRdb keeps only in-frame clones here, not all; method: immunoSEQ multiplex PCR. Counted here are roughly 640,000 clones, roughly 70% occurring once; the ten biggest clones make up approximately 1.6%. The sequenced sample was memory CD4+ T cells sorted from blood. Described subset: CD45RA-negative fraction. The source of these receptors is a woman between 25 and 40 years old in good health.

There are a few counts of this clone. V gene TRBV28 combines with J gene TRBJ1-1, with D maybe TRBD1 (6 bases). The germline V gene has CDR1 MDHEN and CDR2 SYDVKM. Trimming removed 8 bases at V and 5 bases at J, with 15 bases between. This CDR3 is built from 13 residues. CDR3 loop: CASSKGEGTEAFF. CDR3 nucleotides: TGTGCCAGCTCGAAGGGGGAAGGGACTGAAGCTTTCTTT.

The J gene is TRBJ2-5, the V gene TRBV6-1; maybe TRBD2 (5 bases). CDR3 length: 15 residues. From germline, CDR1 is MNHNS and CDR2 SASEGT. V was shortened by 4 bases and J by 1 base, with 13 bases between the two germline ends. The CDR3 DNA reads TGTGCCAGCAGTGGGGGAGCCATCCCCCAAGAGACCCAGTACTTC. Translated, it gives CASSGGAIPQETQYF.

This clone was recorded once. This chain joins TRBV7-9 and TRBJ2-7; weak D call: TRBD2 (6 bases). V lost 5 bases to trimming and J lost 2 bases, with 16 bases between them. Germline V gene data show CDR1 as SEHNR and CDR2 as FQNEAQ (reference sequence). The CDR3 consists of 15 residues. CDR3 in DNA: TGTGCCAGCAGCGCGGGGCGGGACGGACCCTACGAGCAGTACTTC. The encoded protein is CASSAGRDGPYEQYF.

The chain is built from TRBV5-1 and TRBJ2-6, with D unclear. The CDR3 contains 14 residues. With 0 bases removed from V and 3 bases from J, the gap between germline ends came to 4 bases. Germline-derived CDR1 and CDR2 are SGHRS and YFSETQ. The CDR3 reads CASSLAGGANVLTF. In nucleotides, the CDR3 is TGCGCCAGCAGCTTGGCCGGTGGGGCCAACGTCCTGACTTTC.

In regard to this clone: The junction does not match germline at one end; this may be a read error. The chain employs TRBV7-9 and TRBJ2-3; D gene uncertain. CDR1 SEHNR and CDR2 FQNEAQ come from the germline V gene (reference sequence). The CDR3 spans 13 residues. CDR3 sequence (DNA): TGTGCCAGCAGCCAAACGGGTCCAGAGACGCAGTATTTT. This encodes CASSQTGPETQYF.

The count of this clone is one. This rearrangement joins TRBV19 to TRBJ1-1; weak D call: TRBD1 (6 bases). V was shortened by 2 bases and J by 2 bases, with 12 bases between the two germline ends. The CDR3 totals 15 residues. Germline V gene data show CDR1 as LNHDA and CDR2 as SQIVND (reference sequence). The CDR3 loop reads CASSIWAGENTEAFF. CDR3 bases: TGTGCCAGTAGTATATGGGCAGGGGAAAACACTGAAGCTTTCTTT. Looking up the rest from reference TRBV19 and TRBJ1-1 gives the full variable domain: DGGITQSPKYLFRKEGQNVTLSCEQNLNHDAMYWYRQDPGQGLRLIYYSQIVNDFQKGDIAEGYSVSREKKESFPLTVTSAQKNPTAFYLCASSIWAGENTEAFFGQGTRLTVV.

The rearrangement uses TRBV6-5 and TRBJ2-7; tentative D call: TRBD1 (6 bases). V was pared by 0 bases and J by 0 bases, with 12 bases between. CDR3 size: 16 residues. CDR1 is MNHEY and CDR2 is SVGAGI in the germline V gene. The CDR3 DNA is TGTGCCAGCAGTTACTCCAGGACAGCGCTCTCCTACGAGCAGTACTTC. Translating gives CASSYSRTALSYEQYF.

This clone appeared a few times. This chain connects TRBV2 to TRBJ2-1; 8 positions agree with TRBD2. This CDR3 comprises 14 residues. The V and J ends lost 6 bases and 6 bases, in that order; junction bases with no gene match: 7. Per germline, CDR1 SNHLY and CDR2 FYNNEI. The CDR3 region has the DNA TGTGCCAGCAGCGGACTAGCAGAGCCCAATGAGCAGTTCTTC. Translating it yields CASSGLAEPNEQFF.

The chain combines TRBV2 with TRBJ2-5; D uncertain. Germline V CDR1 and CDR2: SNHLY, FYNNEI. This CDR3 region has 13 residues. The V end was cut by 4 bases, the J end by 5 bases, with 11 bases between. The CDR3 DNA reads TGTGCCAGCAGTGGCTCCGAAAAGGAGACCCAGTACTTC. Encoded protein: CASSGSEKETQYF.

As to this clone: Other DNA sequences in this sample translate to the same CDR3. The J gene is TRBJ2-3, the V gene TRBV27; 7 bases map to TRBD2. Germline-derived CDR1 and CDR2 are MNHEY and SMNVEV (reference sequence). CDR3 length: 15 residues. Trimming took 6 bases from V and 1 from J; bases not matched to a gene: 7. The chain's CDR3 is CASSGRAGGTDTQYF. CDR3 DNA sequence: TGTGCCAGCAGCGGGCGGGCGGGAGGCACAGATACGCAGTATTTT.

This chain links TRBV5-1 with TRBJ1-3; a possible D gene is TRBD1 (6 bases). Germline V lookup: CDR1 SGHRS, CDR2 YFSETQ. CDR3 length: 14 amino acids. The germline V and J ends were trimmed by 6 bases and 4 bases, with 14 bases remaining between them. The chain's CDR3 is CASTEGTLGNTIYF. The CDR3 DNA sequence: TGCGCCAGCACCGAAGGGACACTGGGAAACACCATATATTTT. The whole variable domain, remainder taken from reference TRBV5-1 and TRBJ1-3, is KAGVTQTPRYLIKTRGQQVTLSCSPISGHRSVSWYQQTPGQGLQFLFEYFSETQRNKGNFPGRFSGRQFSNSRSEMNVSTLELGDSALYLCASTEGTLGNTIYFGEGSWLTVV.

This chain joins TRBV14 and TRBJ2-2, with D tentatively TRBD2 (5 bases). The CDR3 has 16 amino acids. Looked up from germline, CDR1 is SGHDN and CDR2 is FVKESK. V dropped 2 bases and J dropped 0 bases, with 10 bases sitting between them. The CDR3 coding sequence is TGTGCCAGCAGCCAACTACGAGCGGCGAACACCGGGGAGCTGTTTTTT. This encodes CASSQLRAANTGELFF.

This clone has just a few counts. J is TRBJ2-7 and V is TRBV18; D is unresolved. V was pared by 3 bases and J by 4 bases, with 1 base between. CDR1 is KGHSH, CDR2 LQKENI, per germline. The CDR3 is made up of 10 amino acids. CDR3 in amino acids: CASSPYEQYF. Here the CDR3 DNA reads TGTGCCAGCTCACCGTACGAGCAGTACTTC.

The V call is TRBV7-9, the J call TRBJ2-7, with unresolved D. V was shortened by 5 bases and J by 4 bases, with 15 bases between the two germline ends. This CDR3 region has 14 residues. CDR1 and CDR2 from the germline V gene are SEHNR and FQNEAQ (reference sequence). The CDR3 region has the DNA TGTGCCAGCAGCCAGAACAAGGGAACATACGAGCAGTACTTC. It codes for CASSQNKGTYEQYF.

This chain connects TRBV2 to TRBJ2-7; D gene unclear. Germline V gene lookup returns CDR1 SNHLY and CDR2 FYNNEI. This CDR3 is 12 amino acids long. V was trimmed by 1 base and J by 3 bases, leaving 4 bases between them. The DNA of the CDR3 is TGTGCCAGCAGTGAAGAGGGCTACGAGCAGTACTTC. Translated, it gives CASSEEGYEQYF.

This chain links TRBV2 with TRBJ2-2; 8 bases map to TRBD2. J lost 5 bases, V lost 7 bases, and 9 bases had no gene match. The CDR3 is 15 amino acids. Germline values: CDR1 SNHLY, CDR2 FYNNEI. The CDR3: CASKRGLVGTGELFF. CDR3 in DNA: TGTGCCAGCAAGAGGGGACTAGTCGGTACCGGGGAGCTGTTTTTT.

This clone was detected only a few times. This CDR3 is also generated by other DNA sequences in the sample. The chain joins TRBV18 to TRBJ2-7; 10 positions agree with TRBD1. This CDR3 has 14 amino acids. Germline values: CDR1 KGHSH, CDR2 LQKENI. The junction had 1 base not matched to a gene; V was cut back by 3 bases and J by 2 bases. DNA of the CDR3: TGTGCCAGCTCACCGGGACAGGGGACCTACGAGCAGTACTTC. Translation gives CASSPGQGTYEQYF.

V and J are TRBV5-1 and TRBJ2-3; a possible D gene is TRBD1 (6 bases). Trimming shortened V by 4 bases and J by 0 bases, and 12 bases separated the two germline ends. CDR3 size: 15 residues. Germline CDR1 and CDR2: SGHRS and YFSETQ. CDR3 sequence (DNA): TGCGCCAGCAGCCCAGGGGAGACGAGCACAGATACGCAGTATTTT. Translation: CASSPGETSTDTQYF.

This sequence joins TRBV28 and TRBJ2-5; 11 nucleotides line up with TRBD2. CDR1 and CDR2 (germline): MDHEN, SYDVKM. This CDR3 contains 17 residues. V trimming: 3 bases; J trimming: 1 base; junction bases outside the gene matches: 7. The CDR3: CASSFAWGTSGQETQYF. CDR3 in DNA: TGTGCCAGCAGTTTTGCCTGGGGGACTAGCGGCCAAGAGACCCAGTACTTC.

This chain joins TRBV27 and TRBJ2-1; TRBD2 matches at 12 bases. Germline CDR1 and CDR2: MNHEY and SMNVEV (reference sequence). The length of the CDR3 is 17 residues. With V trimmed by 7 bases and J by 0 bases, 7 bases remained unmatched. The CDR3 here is CASKTSGSGSSYNEQFF. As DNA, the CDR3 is TGTGCCAGCAAGACTAGCGGGAGCGGCAGCTCCTACAATGAGCAGTTCTTC.

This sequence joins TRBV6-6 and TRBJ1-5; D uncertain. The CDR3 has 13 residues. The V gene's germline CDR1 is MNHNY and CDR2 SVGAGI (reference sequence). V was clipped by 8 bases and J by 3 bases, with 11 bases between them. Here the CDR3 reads CASGERDNQPQHF. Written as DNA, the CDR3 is TGTGCCAGCGGAGAAAGGGACAATCAGCCCCAGCATTTT.

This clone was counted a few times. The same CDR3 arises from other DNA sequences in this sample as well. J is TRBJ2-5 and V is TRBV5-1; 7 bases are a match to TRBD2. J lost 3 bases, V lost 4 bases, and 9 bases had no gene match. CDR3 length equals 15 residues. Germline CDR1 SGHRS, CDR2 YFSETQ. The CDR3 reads CASSSRGLVEETQYF. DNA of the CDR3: TGCGCCAGCAGCAGTCGCGGACTAGTTGAAGAGACCCAGTACTTC.

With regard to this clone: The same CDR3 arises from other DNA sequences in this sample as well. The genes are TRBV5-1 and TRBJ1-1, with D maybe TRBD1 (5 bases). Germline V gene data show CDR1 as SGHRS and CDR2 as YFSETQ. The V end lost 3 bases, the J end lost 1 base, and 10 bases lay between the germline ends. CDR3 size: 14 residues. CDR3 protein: CASSWGTGNTEAFF. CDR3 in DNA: TGCGCCAGCAGCTGGGGAACAGGGAACACTGAAGCTTTCTTT.

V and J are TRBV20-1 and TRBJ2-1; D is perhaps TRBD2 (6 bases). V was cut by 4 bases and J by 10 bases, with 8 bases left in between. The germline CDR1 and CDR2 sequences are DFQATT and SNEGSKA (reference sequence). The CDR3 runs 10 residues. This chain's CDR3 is CSAILAEQFF. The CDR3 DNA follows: TGCAGTGCTATCCTAGCGGAGCAGTTCTTC.

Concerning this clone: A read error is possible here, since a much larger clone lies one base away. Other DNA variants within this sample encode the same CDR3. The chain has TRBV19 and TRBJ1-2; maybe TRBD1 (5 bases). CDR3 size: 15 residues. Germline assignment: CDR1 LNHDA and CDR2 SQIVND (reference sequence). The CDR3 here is CASGRGAGGNYGYTF. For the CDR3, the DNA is TGTGCCAGTGGTCGCGGGGCAGGTGGAAACTATGGCTATACCTTC.

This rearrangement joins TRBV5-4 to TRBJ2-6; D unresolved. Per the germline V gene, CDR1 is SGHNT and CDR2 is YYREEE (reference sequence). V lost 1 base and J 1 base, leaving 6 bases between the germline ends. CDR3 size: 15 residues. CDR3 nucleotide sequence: TGTGCCAGCAGCTTGCCGGCATCTGGGGCCAACGTCCTGACTTTC. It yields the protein CASSLPASGANVLTF.

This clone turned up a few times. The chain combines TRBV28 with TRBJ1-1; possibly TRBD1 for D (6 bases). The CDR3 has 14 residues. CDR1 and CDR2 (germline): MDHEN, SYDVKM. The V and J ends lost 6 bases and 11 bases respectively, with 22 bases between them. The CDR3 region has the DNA TGTGCCAGCAGCCTACAGGGTAGCCCAAGTTCGGCTTTCTTT. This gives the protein CASSLQGSPSSAFF.

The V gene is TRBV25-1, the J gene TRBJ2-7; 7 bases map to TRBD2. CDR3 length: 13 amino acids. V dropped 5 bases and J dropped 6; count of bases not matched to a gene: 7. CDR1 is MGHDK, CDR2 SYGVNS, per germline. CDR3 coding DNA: TGTGCCAGCAGTTATATCCCGGGGGGCGAGCAGTACTTC. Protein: CASSYIPGGEQYF.

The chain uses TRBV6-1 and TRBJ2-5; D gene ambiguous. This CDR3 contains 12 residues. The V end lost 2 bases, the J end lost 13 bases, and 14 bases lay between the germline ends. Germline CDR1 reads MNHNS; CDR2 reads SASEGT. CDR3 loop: CASSESTVHRYF. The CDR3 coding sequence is TGTGCCAGCAGTGAATCTACAGTCCACCGGTACTTC.

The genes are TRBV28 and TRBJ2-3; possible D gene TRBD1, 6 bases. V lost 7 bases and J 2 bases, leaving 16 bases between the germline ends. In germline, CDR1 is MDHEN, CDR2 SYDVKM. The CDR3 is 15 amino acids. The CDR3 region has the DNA TGTGCCAGCAACCCCCAGGGGACCTACACAGATACGCAGTATTTT. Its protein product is CASNPQGTYTDTQYF.